The 9 T cell receptor beta chains reported below all come from one sample, sequenced in a study of shared clonotypes between healthy human individuals. Clones were read by immunoSEQ multiplex PCR, and TCRdb kept only the in-frame ones, dropping some. The sample records approximately 500,000 clones, over 75% being singletons. The sample consisted of PBMCs. The receptors come from a woman between 40 and 55 years old in good health. Some clones in this sample may be carry-over from other donors' samples.

V gene TRBV7-9 combines with J gene TRBJ1-4; D unresolved. The CDR3 loop spans 13 amino acids. Trimming cost V 5 bases and J 7 bases, with 11 bases left between them. Germline V gene lookup returns CDR1 SEHNR and CDR2 FQNEAQ (reference sequence). The CDR3 spells CASSTRHGEKLFF. DNA of the CDR3: TGTGCCAGCAGCACCCGACACGGTGAAAAACTGTTTTTT.

Here the CDR3 reads CASNGLNYNEQFF. The CDR3 DNA is TGTGCCAGCAACGGACTAAATTACAATGAGCAGTTCTTC. V is TRBV7-9 and J is TRBJ2-1; a possible D gene is TRBD2 (6 bases). The length of the CDR3 is 13 residues. The V gene lost 7 bases and the J gene lost 4 bases, with 11 bases spanning the gap. Germline values: CDR1 SEHNR, CDR2 FQNEAQ (reference sequence). The full variable domain, its missing parts supplied by reference TRBV7-9 and TRBJ2-1, is DTGVSQNPRHKITKRGQNVTFRCDPISEHNRLYWYRQTLGQGPEFLTYFQNEAQLEKSRLLSDRFSAERPKGSFSTLEIQRTEQGDSAMYLCASNGLNYNEQFFGPGTRLTVL.

Concerning this clone itself: Since a far larger clone is one base different, this is likely a read error. This chain connects TRBV6-4 to TRBJ1-1; no firm D call. Trimming cost V 2 bases and J 1 base, with 5 bases left between them. This CDR3 is 13 amino acids long. Per the germline V gene, CDR1 is MRHNA and CDR2 is SNTAGT. Here the CDR3 DNA reads TGTGCCAGCAGTGACGAGGAGAACACTGAAGCTTTCTTT. This gives the protein CASSDEENTEAFF.

The chain carries TRBV4-1 and TRBJ2-7, with D maybe TRBD1 (7 bases). Looked up from germline, CDR1 is MGHRA and CDR2 is YSYEKL. V lost 1 base and J 7 bases, leaving 17 bases between the germline ends. The CDR3 covers 15 residues. The CDR3 loop reads CASSQVMEGAGEQYF. For the CDR3, the DNA is TGCGCCAGCAGCCAAGTAATGGAGGGGGCCGGAGAGCAGTACTTC.

The V and J genes are TRBV7-2 and TRBJ1-2, with D tentatively TRBD1 (6 bases). V gave up 5 bases and J gave up 4 bases, with 14 bases separating them. The CDR3 is made up of 14 amino acids. Germline V gene lookup returns CDR1 SGHTA and CDR2 FQGNSA. The CDR3 DNA follows: TGTGCCAGCAGCCCAAACAGGGTTAGCTATGGCTACACCTTC. This codes for CASSPNRVSYGYTF.

The chain is built from TRBV9 and TRBJ2-3; no firm D call. Trimming removed 6 bases at V and 4 bases at J, with 9 bases between. CDR3 length: 12 amino acids. CDR1 and CDR2 from the germline V gene are SGDLS and YYNGEE. The CDR3 sequence: CASTPYSDTQYF. The DNA for the CDR3 is TGTGCCAGCACCCCCTACTCAGATACGCAGTATTTT.

A note on this clone: A far larger clone lies a single base away; this is likely a read error. The same CDR3 also results from other DNA sequences found in this sample. This chain uses TRBV25-1 with TRBJ2-3; 7 nucleotides match TRBD2. The V gene's germline CDR1 is MGHDK and CDR2 SYGVNS. The CDR3 extends over 17 amino acids. V was pared by 4 bases and J by 6 bases, with 16 bases of the junction left unmatched. CDR3 in DNA: TGTGCCAGCAGTGGCGGGGGTAGTGGGATTTTTGGTGATACGCAGTATTTT. It specifies CASSGGGSGIFGDTQYF.

Remarks on this clone: A much larger clone sits a single nucleotide away, making a read error possible. The same CDR3 arises from other DNA sequences in this sample as well. The V and J genes are TRBV5-6 and TRBJ1-6, with D perhaps TRBD1 (5 bases). Germline V lookup: CDR1 SGHDT, CDR2 YYEEEE. This CDR3 spans 17 amino acids. The DNA of the CDR3 is TGTGCCAGCAGCTCCACGTCAGGGAGCTCCTATAATTCACCACTCCACTTT. This sequence encodes CASSSTSGSSYNSPLHF.

A word on this clone: A far larger clone is a single base away, which makes a read error likely. The V call is TRBV2, the J call TRBJ2-7; TRBD2 matches 7 bases. Unmatched junction bases numbered 7, after V lost 4 bases and J lost 7 bases. The CDR3 covers 13 residues. Germline CDR1 is SNHLY and CDR2 is FYNNEI. The CDR3 loop is CASSGIGRGEQYF. The CDR3 DNA reads TGTGCCAGCAGTGGGATAGGGAGGGGAGAGCAGTACTTC.